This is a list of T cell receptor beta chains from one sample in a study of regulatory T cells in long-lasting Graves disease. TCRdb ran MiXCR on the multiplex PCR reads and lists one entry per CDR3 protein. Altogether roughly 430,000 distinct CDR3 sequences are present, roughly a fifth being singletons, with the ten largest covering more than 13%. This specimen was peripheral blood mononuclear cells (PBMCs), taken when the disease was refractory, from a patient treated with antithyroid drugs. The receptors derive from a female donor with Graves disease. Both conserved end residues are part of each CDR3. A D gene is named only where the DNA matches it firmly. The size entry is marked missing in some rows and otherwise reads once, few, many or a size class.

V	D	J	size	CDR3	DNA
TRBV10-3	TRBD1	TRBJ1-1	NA	CAISGTGDGNTEAFF	TGTGCCATCAGTGGGACAGGGGACGGGAACACTGAAGCTTTCTTT
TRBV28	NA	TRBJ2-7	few	CASSKSGHSYEQYF	TGTGCCAGCTCCAAGTCGGGACATTCGTACGAGCAGTACTTC
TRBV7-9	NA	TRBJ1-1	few	CASSSSTDMNTEAFF	TGTGCCAGCAGCAGCTCGACAGACATGAACACTGAAGCTTTCTTT
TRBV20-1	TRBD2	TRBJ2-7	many	CSDPGLAGFYEQYF	TGCAGTGACCCAGGACTAGCGGGATTCTACGAGCAGTACTTC
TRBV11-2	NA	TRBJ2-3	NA	CASSYGGPSDTDTQYF	TGTGCCAGCAGCTACGGAGGGCCCTCAGACACAGATACGCAGTATTTT
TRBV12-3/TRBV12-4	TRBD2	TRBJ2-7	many	CASSPYGTSGYEQYF	TGTGCCAGCAGTCCCTATGGGACTAGCGGTTACGAGCAGTACTTC
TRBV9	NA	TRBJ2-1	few	CASSAGMNNEQFF	TGTGCCAGCAGCGCAGGGATGAACAATGAGCAGTTCTTC
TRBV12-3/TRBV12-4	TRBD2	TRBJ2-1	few	CASSFGTSGSGEQFF	TGTGCCAGCAGTTTCGGGACTAGCGGGAGCGGTGAGCAGTTCTTC
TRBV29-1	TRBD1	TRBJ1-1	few	CSVDPRGLTEAFF	TGCAGCGTTGACCCCAGGGGGCTCACTGAAGCTTTCTTT
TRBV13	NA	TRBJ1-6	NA	CASSQEGGFGYNSPLHF	TGTGCCAGCAGCCAAGAAGGCGGTTTTGGCTATAATTCACCCCTCCACTTT
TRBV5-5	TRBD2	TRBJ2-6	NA	CASSLFLAGATGANVLTF	TGTGCCAGCAGCTTGTTCCTAGCGGGAGCGACTGGGGCCAACGTCCTGACTTTC
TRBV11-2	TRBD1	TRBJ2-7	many	CASSSIRDRRTYEQYF	TGTGCCAGCAGCAGTATAAGGGACAGGCGAACCTACGAGCAGTACTTC
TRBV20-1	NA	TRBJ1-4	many	CSARDPSGVRGEKLFF	TGCAGTGCTAGAGATCCCTCGGGCGTGAGGGGTGAAAAACTGTTTTTT
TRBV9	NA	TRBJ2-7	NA	CASSGDTSSYEQYF	TGTGCCAGCAGCGGAGACACCAGCTCCTACGAGCAGTACTTC
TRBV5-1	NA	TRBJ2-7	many	CASSLASSSYEQYF	TGTGCCAGCAGCTTGGCGTCTAGTTCCTACGAGCAGTACTTC
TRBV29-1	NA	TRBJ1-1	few	CSVLEDLGTGLGAFF	TGCAGCGTTCTGGAGGATTTGGGAACAGGGTTGGGAGCTTTCTTT
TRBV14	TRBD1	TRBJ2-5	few	CASSQWDSLQETQYF	TGTGCCAGCAGCCAATGGGACAGCCTCCAAGAGACCCAGTACTTC
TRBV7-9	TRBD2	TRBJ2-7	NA	CASSLDLAGDYEQYF	TGTGCCAGCAGCTTAGACTTAGCGGGGGACTACGAGCAGTACTTC
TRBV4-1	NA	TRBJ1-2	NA	CASSQVGYGTRIPSNYGYTF	TGCGCCAGCAGCCAAGTGGGGTATGGGACCCGCATTCCGTCCAACTATGGCTACACCTTC
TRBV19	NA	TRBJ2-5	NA	CASSPATAPETQYF	TGTGCCAGTAGTCCCGCGACAGCGCCGGAGACCCAGTACTTC
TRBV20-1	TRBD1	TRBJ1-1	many	CSAFEDRGLNTEAFF	TGCAGTGCCTTCGAGGACAGGGGGCTGAACACTGAAGCTTTCTTT
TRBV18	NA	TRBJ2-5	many	CASSPWDGGQETQYF	TGTGCCAGCTCACCATGGGACGGAGGGCAAGAGACCCAGTACTTC
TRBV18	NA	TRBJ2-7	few	CASSPPSRGEQYF	TGTGCCAGCTCACCACCCTCCCGGGGGGAGCAGTACTTC
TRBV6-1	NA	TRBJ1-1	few	CASSPGFGTEAFF	TGTGCCAGCAGCCCCGGGTTTGGCACTGAAGCTTTCTTT
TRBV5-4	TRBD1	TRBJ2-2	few	CASSVNSGGHGELFF	TGTGCCAGCAGCGTCAATTCAGGGGGCCACGGGGAGCTGTTTTTT
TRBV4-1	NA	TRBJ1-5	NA	CASSQEVNQPQHF	TGCGCCAGCAGTCAAGAAGTCAATCAGCCCCAGCATTTT
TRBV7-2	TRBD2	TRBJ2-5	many	CASSFVGRAVETQYF	TGTGCCAGCAGCTTTGTCGGGAGGGCCGTAGAGACCCAGTACTTC
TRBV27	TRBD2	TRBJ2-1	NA	CASSSGLAGMKQFF	TGTGCCAGCAGTTCGGGGCTAGCGGGAATGAAACAGTTCTTC
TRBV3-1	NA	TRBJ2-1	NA	CASSQGQSSYNEQFF	TGTGCCAGCAGCCAAGGACAGAGCTCCTACAATGAGCAGTTCTTC